Following are 28 T cell receptor beta chains from one sample sequenced in a study of blood T cell repertoires in COVID-19. Data came from immunoSEQ multiplex PCR; TCRdb stores just in-frame clones and leaves some out. The sample records some 96,000 clones, 91% being singletons. The sample taken for sequencing was peripheral blood. The receptor set was obtained from a man aged 45-60 years with active COVID-19.

The chain joins TRBV24-1 to TRBJ1-2; 7 nucleotides align to TRBD1. Germline CDR1 KGHDR, CDR2 SFDVKD. V was pared by 6 bases and J by 8 bases, with 5 bases of the junction left unmatched. The CDR3 runs to 12 residues. The CDR3 sequence: CATSPDRLGYTF. The CDR3 coding sequence is TGTGCCACCAGTCCGGACAGGCTCGGCTACACCTTC.

The chain combines TRBV24-1 with TRBJ1-5; 7 bases fit TRBD1. Trimming at V came to 4 bases and at J to 1 base, leaving 3 bases not matched to a gene. The CDR3 is 15 amino acids. Germline assignment: CDR1 KGHDR and CDR2 SFDVKD. The CDR3 loop is CATSDPGQSNQPQHF. The CDR3 DNA sequence: TGTGCCACCAGTGACCCGGGACAGAGCAATCAGCCCCAGCATTTT.

The table lists this clone with a count of one. The chain couples TRBV6-5 to TRBJ1-2, with 7 bases matching TRBD1. This CDR3 is built from 14 residues. The germline gives CDR1 MNHEY, CDR2 SVGAGI. After removal of 6 bases from V and 6 bases from J, the junction contained 10 bases not matched to a gene. The DNA of the CDR3 is TGTGCCAGCAGCACAGGGGATTTAATTGATGGCTACACCTTC. Protein product: CASSTGDLIDGYTF.

The J gene is TRBJ2-3, the V gene TRBV2, with TRBD2 matching over 9 bases. V shed 7 bases and J 5 bases; nucleotides not matched to a gene: 4. CDR1 and CDR2 (germline): SNHLY, FYNNEI. This CDR3 has 13 residues. CDR3 in DNA: TGTGCCAGCATGGGACTAGCTGAAGATACGCAGTATTTT. This codes for CASMGLAEDTQYF.

The chain employs TRBV4-1 and TRBJ2-1, with 7 positions matching TRBD2. Losses at the gene ends were 0 bases for V and 4 bases for J; bases not matched to a gene: 6. The CDR3 runs 16 residues. CDR1 is MGHRA and CDR2 is YSYEKL in the germline V gene. The CDR3 loop reads CASSQDFGGGYNEQFF. The CDR3 DNA reads as TGCGCCAGCAGCCAAGATTTTGGCGGGGGTTACAATGAGCAGTTCTTC.

The chain couples TRBV7-2 to TRBJ2-1; TRBD2 might be the D (5 bases). CDR3 length equals 17 residues. CDR1 is SGHTA, CDR2 FQGNSA, per germline. The germline V and J ends were trimmed by 2 bases and 0 bases, with 14 bases remaining between them. The CDR3 DNA sequence: TGTGCCAGCAGCTTACACATGACGGGGAGCTCCTACAATGAGCAGTTCTTC. Amino acids: CASSLHMTGSSYNEQFF.

The rearrangement links TRBV7-2 to TRBJ2-3; no definite D call. V was trimmed by 5 bases and J by 3 bases, leaving 6 bases between them. The length of the CDR3 is 12 residues. From germline, CDR1 is SGHTA and CDR2 FQGNSA. As DNA, the CDR3 is TGTGCCAGCAGCCTAATGACAGATACGCAGTATTTT. Its protein product is CASSLMTDTQYF.

The chain joins TRBV7-9 to TRBJ2-3; 7 bases fit TRBD1. The junction had 4 bases not matched to a gene; V was cut back by 1 base and J by 0 bases. Germline lookup yields CDR1 SEHNR and CDR2 FQNEAQ (reference sequence). CDR3 length: 16 residues. CDR3 sequence reads: CASSLGQGRSTDTQYF. CDR3 nucleotide sequence: TGTGCCAGCAGCTTAGGACAGGGAAGAAGCACAGATACGCAGTATTTT.

This chain links TRBV7-8 with TRBJ2-7; 7 bases agree with TRBD2. The V and J ends lost 11 bases and 4 bases, in that order; junction bases with no gene match: 11. The germline CDR1 and CDR2 sequences are SGHVS and FQNEAQ. The CDR3 extends over 13 amino acids. The CDR3, as DNA: TGTGCCCCCCCCCTAGCGGAGAAATACGAGCAGTACGTC. Protein product: CAPPLAEKYEQYV.

The rearrangement uses TRBV7-6 and TRBJ1-1, with D tentatively TRBD1 (5 bases). Between the trimmed V and J ends, which lost 4 bases and 6 bases, there was a span of 18 bases. Germline CDR1 and CDR2: SGHVS and FNYEAQ. This CDR3 comprises 15 residues. CDR3 amino acids: CASSSRGGFGSEAFF. CDR3 sequence (DNA): TGTGCCAGCAGCTCACGGGGGGGGTTCGGATCTGAAGCTTTCTTT.

This chain joins TRBV18 and TRBJ1-2; D is uncertain. The length of the CDR3 is 12 residues. Trimming removed 5 bases at V and 6 bases at J, with 10 bases between. The germline V gene encodes CDR1 KGHSH and CDR2 LQKENI. CDR3 protein: CASSSPRDGYTF. CDR3 bases: TGTGCCAGCTCATCTCCCCGGGATGGCTACACCTTC.

This rearrangement joins TRBV24-1 to TRBJ2-5; 10 bases line up with TRBD2. Losses at the gene ends were 5 bases for V and 4 bases for J; bases not matched to a gene: 3. Germline CDR1 reads KGHDR; CDR2 reads SFDVKD. The length of the CDR3 is 14 residues. The chain's CDR3 is CATSGAGGVETQYF. As DNA, the CDR3 is TGTGCCACCAGTGGAGCGGGAGGGGTAGAGACCCAGTACTTC.

This clone was found once. J is TRBJ2-7 and V is TRBV6-5, with 9 bases aligning to TRBD1. The CDR3 runs 13 residues. Germline trimming cut 7 bases from V and 6 bases from J; bases unmatched to any gene: 7. CDR1 and CDR2 (germline): MNHEY, SVGAGI. The CDR3 DNA follows: TGTGCCAGCACCAGGGACAGGGTGGGCGAGCAGTACGTC. Protein: CASTRDRVGEQYV.

The chain is built from TRBV3-1 (or the pseudogene TRBV3-2) and TRBJ2-1, with 12 bases lining up with TRBD2. CDR1 is LGHDT, CDR2 YNNKEL, per germline (reference sequence). The V and J ends lost 3 bases and 4 bases, in that order; junction bases with no gene match: 13. The CDR3 is 19 residues long. CDR3 loop: CASSHMDLRTSGIYNEQFF. CDR3 nucleotide sequence: TGTGCCAGCAGCCACATGGATTTGAGGACTAGCGGGATTTACAATGAGCAGTTCTTC.

This rearrangement joins TRBV3-1 (or the pseudogene TRBV3-2) to TRBJ1-2, with D hard to call. The CDR3 loop spans 15 amino acids. Per germline, CDR1 LGHDT and CDR2 YNNKEL (reference sequence). Trimming cost V 4 bases and J 8 bases, with 20 bases left between them. CDR3 amino acids: CASSPFDPPRSGYTF. Written as DNA, the CDR3 is TGTGCCAGCAGCCCCTTCGACCCCCCTAGGTCCGGCTACACCTTC.

The genes are TRBV7-9 and TRBJ1-3; D unclear. Trimming removed 5 bases at V and 0 bases at J, with 8 bases between. The CDR3 is made up of 14 amino acids. CDR1 and CDR2 from the germline V gene are SEHNR and FQNEAQ (reference sequence). The CDR3 loop reads CASSPRGSGNTIYF. In nucleotides, the CDR3 is TGTGCCAGCAGCCCTCGGGGCTCTGGAAACACCATATATTTT.

The chain couples TRBV7-8 to TRBJ2-3; D remains unclear. Trimming stripped 7 bases from V and 4 bases from J, with 12 bases between. CDR3 length: 13 residues. In germline, CDR1 is SGHVS, CDR2 FQNEAQ. CDR3 DNA: TGTGCCAGCACCCCTTTTGCGGCAGATACGCAGTATTTT. Translation gives CASTPFAADTQYF.

The chain employs TRBV4-2 and TRBJ1-3; 9 bases map to TRBD1. Looked up from germline, CDR1 is LGHNA and CDR2 is YNFKEQ. V gave up 0 bases and J gave up 4 bases; unmatched junction bases: 7. The CDR3 consists of 17 residues. The CDR3 region is CASSQEVWTGAGNTIYF. CDR3 DNA sequence: TGTGCCAGCAGCCAAGAGGTCTGGACAGGGGCCGGAAACACCATATATTTT.

The chain links TRBV28 to TRBJ1-5; D is undetermined. Trimming removed 8 bases at V and 0 bases at J, with 8 bases between. The CDR3 covers 13 residues. The V gene's germline CDR1 is MDHEN and CDR2 SYDVKM. CDR3 sequence reads: CASGPYSNQPQHF. The CDR3 DNA reads as TGTGCCAGCGGCCCTTATAGCAATCAGCCCCAGCATTTT.

The rearrangement joins TRBV27 to TRBJ2-1; 9 bases agree with TRBD1. Trimming at V came to 5 bases and at J to 2 bases, leaving 4 bases not matched to a gene. The germline V gene encodes CDR1 MNHEY and CDR2 SMNVEV (reference sequence). CDR3 size: 15 residues. The CDR3 sequence is CASSHRDRAYNEQFF. CDR3 DNA: TGTGCCAGCAGTCACCGGGACAGGGCCTACAATGAGCAGTTCTTC.

The genes are TRBV18 and TRBJ1-3, with D tentatively TRBD1 (6 bases). CDR3 length: 14 amino acids. The V and J ends lost 6 bases and 10 bases respectively, with 19 bases between them. The germline V gene has CDR1 KGHSH and CDR2 LQKENI. The CDR3 is CASSQRSPGTTIYF. The CDR3 nucleotides read TGTGCCAGCTCCCAACGTTCTCCCGGGACAACCATATATTTT.

The chain employs TRBV10-3 and TRBJ2-7; 11 bases are a match to TRBD2. CDR1 ENHRY and CDR2 SYGVKD come from the germline V gene. Losses at the gene ends were 3 bases for V and 2 bases for J; bases not matched to a gene: 15. This CDR3 is 19 amino acids long. The CDR3: CAISDPGLAAARGTYEQYV. The CDR3 bases are TGTGCCATCAGTGATCCGGGACTAGCGGCAGCCAGGGGAACCTACGAGCAGTACGTC.

V gene TRBV9 combines with J gene TRBJ1-2, with 7 bases that match TRBD1. The CDR3 totals 15 residues. The germline gives CDR1 SGDLS, CDR2 YYNGEE. V dropped 0 bases and J dropped 6; count of bases not matched to a gene: 8. The CDR3 DNA is TGTGCCAGCAGCGTAGAACGCGACAGGGCGGATGGCTACACCTTC. Translated: CASSVERDRADGYTF.

This clone has only a few counts. The V call is TRBV5-6, the J call TRBJ2-5, with 8 bases lining up with TRBD2. The J segment lost 1 base and the V segment lost 5 bases, leaving 7 bases of the junction unmatched. Germline V lookup: CDR1 SGHDT, CDR2 YYEEEE. The CDR3 extends over 15 amino acids. The CDR3 protein is CASRETSESQETQYF. In DNA, the CDR3 is TGTGCCAGCAGGGAGACTAGCGAATCCCAAGAGACCCAGTACTTC.

This chain joins TRBV15 and TRBJ2-6; D is undetermined. V lost 0 bases and J lost 0, with 3 bases in between. Per the germline V gene, CDR1 is LNHNV and CDR2 is YYDKDF (reference sequence). The CDR3 is made up of 15 amino acids. CDR3 in amino acids: CATSRDLSGANVLTF. CDR3 DNA: TGTGCCACCAGCAGAGATCTCTCTGGGGCCAACGTCCTGACTTTC.

The chain joins TRBV3-1 (or the pseudogene TRBV3-2) to TRBJ2-1, with 10 bases identical to TRBD2. The CDR3 extends over 15 amino acids. Per the germline V gene, CDR1 is LGHDT and CDR2 is YNNKEL (reference sequence). J was trimmed by 7 bases and V by 2 bases; bases with no gene match: 5. CDR3 sequence: CASSQRASGSNEQFF. The CDR3 DNA reads as TGTGCCAGCAGCCAACGGGCTAGCGGGAGTAATGAGCAGTTCTTC.

The chain links TRBV3-1 (or the pseudogene TRBV3-2) to TRBJ1-1; the D gene is possibly TRBD1 (5 bases). The V gene lost 0 bases and the J gene lost 8 bases, with 13 bases spanning the gap. Looked up from germline, CDR1 is LGHDT and CDR2 is YNNKEL (reference sequence). The CDR3 has 14 residues. The DNA for the CDR3 is TGTGCCAGCAGCCAAGATAGTGTGGGGCCCGAAGCTTTCTTT. Residues: CASSQDSVGPEAFF.

This chain joins TRBV9 and TRBJ1-1; D not resolved. The CDR3 loop spans 15 amino acids. Germline CDR1 reads SGDLS; CDR2 reads YYNGEE. The V end was cut by 2 bases, the J end by 1 base, with 12 bases between. The CDR3 DNA sequence: TGTGCCAGCAGCGTCCTCCCAGGAACGAACACTGAAGCTTTCTTT. As protein: CASSVLPGTNTEAFF.